Following are 16 T cell receptor beta chains from one sample sequenced in a study of post-analysis software for immune sequencing data. Their recognized antigens are unknown. Tagging with unique molecular identifiers was a feature of the TCR beta cDNA libraries. TCRdb re-derived calls from the PCR reads in MiXCR, one entry per CDR3 protein. The sample yields fewer than 900,000 distinct CDR3 sequences, around 46% seen once. Findings and caveats of the study: Patients showed TRBV5-6, TRBV5-1 and TRBV20-1 among 4 or 5 TRBV segments more frequent than in controls.

Sequencing was carried out using blood. The source is a girl aged 10-17 years with multiple sclerosis.

The J gene is TRBJ2-3, the V gene TRBV20-1, with 9 bases matching TRBD2. The CDR3 loop spans 14 amino acids. V gave up 3 bases and J gave up 2 bases; unmatched junction bases: 3. Germline V gene sequence: CDR1 DFQATT, CDR2 SNEGSKA (reference sequence). The CDR3: CSASAGGLTDTQYF. DNA of the CDR3: TGCAGTGCTAGCGCGGGAGGGCTCACAGATACGCAGTATTTT.

The rearrangement joins TRBV11-2 to TRBJ1-6; D is ambiguous. Germline V gene data show CDR1 as SGHAT and CDR2 as FQNNGV. With 2 bases removed from V and 8 bases from J, the gap between germline ends came to 10 bases. This CDR3 spans 14 amino acids. The CDR3 region has the DNA TGTGCCAGCAGCTTATGGCTAGTTGATTCACCCCTCCACTTT. This translates into CASSLWLVDSPLHF.

This rearrangement joins TRBV7-9 to TRBJ1-5, with 7 bases aligning to TRBD1. The CDR3 covers 11 residues. The V gene end was trimmed by 8 bases and the J gene end by 10 bases; junction bases not matched to a gene: 5. Germline CDR1 is SEHNR and CDR2 is FQNEAQ (reference sequence). The CDR3 loop reads CASGQAQPQHF. The CDR3, as DNA: TGTGCCAGCGGACAGGCCCAACCCCAGCATTTT.

In this sample, this clonotype turned up once. The gene calls are TRBV20-1 and TRBJ2-1, with 12 bases aligning to TRBD2. The CDR3 is 19 amino acids. V lost 0 bases, J lost 0 bases, and 9 bases stayed unmatched. Per germline, CDR1 DFQATT and CDR2 SNEGSKA (reference sequence). DNA for the CDR3: TGCAGTGCTAGAGATCGGGGACTAGCGGGCTCTAGCTCCTACAATGAGCAGTTCTTC. Residues: CSARDRGLAGSSSYNEQFF.

This chain uses TRBV4-3 with TRBJ2-4; TRBD2 might be the D (6 bases). The better agreement between TRBJ2-7 and the DNA end casts doubt on the J call. The CDR3 is made up of 15 amino acids. The germline V gene encodes CDR1 LGHNA and CDR2 YSLEER. The chain's CDR3 is CASSLLADRSYEQYF. The CDR3 DNA reads as TGCGCCAGCAGCCTTTTAGCGGATCGTTCCTACGAGCAGTACTTC.

The V gene is TRBV20-1, the J gene TRBJ2-1, with D unclear. V shed 0 bases and J shed 2 bases, with 14 bases lying between them. CDR1 is DFQATT, CDR2 SNEGSKA, per germline (reference sequence). The CDR3 sequence is 16 residues long. Written as DNA, the CDR3 is TGCAGTGCTAGAGATTTGAGGTGGGCCGCCTACAATGAGCAGTTCTTC. Its translation: CSARDLRWAAYNEQFF.

This clonotype was observed a few times. The chain is built from TRBV15 and TRBJ2-1; possibly TRBD2 for D (5 bases). The V end was cut by 1 base, the J end by 8 bases, with 12 bases between. Germline V CDR1 and CDR2: LNHNV, YYDKDF (reference sequence). CDR3 length equals 14 residues. CDR3 nucleotide sequence: TGTGCCACCAGCAGAGCCCCCGGGGTGGATGAGCAGTTCTTC. Translating it yields CATSRAPGVDEQFF.

The chain recombines TRBV15 with TRBJ2-3; D not resolved. This CDR3 has 13 residues. Per germline, CDR1 LNHNV and CDR2 YYDKDF (reference sequence). Trimming took off 3 bases at V and 5 bases at J, with 9 bases between the two ends. CDR3 bases: TGTGCCACCAGCAGGCGCGAGAGAGATACGCAGTATTTT. Its protein product is CATSRRERDTQYF.

The chain uses TRBV7-9 and TRBJ2-7; D gene unclear. The V gene's germline CDR1 is SEHNR and CDR2 FQNEAQ (reference sequence). Trimming stripped 5 bases from V and 5 bases from J, with 10 bases between. This CDR3 region has 12 residues. The CDR3 here is CASSPGLHEQYF. CDR3 bases: TGTGCCAGCAGCCCTGGCCTCCACGAGCAGTACTTC.

The genes are TRBV24-1 and TRBJ2-5, with D possibly matching TRBD1 (6 bases). V was clipped by 4 bases and J by 4 bases, with 15 bases between them. Germline CDR1 reads KGHDR; CDR2 reads SFDVKD. This CDR3 comprises 15 residues. The CDR3, as DNA: TGTGCCACCAGTGACCCAACAGGGATGAGAGAGACCCAGTACTTC. Protein: CATSDPTGMRETQYF.

This sequence joins TRBV29-1 and TRBJ2-2; the D gene is possibly TRBD2 (5 bases). Trimming left V 6 bases short and J 2 bases short, with 13 bases between. Germline CDR1 reads SQVTM; CDR2 reads ANQGSEA. There are 14 residues in the CDR3. The CDR3 coding sequence is TGCAGCGTCCCGGACTTTCGCAACACCGGGGAGCTGTTTTTT. This translates into CSVPDFRNTGELFF.

V gene TRBV14 combines with J gene TRBJ2-5; D remains unclear. V was clipped by 2 bases and J by 5 bases, with 18 bases between them. The CDR3 loop spans 16 amino acids. The germline CDR1 and CDR2 sequences are SGHDN and FVKESK. CDR3 protein: CASSQFFGSEGETQYF. CDR3 bases: TGTGCCAGCAGCCAATTTTTTGGGTCCGAAGGGGAGACCCAGTACTTC.

The V and J genes are TRBV12-3 or TRBV12-4 and TRBJ2-3, with 12 nucleotides matching TRBD2. The CDR3 is 13 amino acids. V shed 5 bases and J 14 bases; nucleotides not matched to a gene: 8. In nucleotides, the CDR3 is TGTGCCAGCAGTCCTTTTCTAGCGGGAGGGGTGTATTTT. It codes for CASSPFLAGGVYF.

This chain uses TRBV9 with TRBJ2-1; 7 positions agree with TRBD2. V lost 0 bases and J lost 14; bases outside the gene matches: 8. Germline V gene data show CDR1 as SGDLS and CDR2 as YYNGEE. The CDR3 is 13 residues long. The CDR3 loop reads CASSVEVAGEKFF. For the CDR3, the DNA is TGTGCCAGCAGCGTAGAGGTGGCGGGAGAGAAGTTCTTC.

V and J are TRBV29-1 and TRBJ2-7; 10 positions match TRBD1. Germline assignment: CDR1 SQVTM and CDR2 ANQGSEA. CDR3 size: 14 residues. V was clipped by 0 bases and J by 8 bases; unmatched bases: 7. DNA for the CDR3: TGCAGCGTTGAAGATGACGACAGGGGGCTGCAGCAGTACTTC. This gives the protein CSVEDDDRGLQQYF.

This chain links TRBV7-9 with TRBJ2-3, with D possibly matching TRBD2 (8 bases). The V gene's germline CDR1 is SEHNR and CDR2 FQNEAQ (reference sequence). V lost 5 bases and J 5 bases, leaving 20 bases between the germline ends. This CDR3 has 16 residues. CDR3 loop: CASSRLGRGQGDTQYF. The CDR3 DNA reads as TGTGCCAGCAGCCGACTCGGGAGGGGGCAGGGAGATACGCAGTATTTT. Full variable domain (missing parts from reference TRBV7-9 and TRBJ2-3): DTGVSQNPRHKITKRGQNVTFRCDPISEHNRLYWYRQTLGQGPEFLTYFQNEAQLEKSRLLSDRFSAERPKGSFSTLEIQRTEQGDSAMYLCASSRLGRGQGDTQYFGPGTRLTVL.